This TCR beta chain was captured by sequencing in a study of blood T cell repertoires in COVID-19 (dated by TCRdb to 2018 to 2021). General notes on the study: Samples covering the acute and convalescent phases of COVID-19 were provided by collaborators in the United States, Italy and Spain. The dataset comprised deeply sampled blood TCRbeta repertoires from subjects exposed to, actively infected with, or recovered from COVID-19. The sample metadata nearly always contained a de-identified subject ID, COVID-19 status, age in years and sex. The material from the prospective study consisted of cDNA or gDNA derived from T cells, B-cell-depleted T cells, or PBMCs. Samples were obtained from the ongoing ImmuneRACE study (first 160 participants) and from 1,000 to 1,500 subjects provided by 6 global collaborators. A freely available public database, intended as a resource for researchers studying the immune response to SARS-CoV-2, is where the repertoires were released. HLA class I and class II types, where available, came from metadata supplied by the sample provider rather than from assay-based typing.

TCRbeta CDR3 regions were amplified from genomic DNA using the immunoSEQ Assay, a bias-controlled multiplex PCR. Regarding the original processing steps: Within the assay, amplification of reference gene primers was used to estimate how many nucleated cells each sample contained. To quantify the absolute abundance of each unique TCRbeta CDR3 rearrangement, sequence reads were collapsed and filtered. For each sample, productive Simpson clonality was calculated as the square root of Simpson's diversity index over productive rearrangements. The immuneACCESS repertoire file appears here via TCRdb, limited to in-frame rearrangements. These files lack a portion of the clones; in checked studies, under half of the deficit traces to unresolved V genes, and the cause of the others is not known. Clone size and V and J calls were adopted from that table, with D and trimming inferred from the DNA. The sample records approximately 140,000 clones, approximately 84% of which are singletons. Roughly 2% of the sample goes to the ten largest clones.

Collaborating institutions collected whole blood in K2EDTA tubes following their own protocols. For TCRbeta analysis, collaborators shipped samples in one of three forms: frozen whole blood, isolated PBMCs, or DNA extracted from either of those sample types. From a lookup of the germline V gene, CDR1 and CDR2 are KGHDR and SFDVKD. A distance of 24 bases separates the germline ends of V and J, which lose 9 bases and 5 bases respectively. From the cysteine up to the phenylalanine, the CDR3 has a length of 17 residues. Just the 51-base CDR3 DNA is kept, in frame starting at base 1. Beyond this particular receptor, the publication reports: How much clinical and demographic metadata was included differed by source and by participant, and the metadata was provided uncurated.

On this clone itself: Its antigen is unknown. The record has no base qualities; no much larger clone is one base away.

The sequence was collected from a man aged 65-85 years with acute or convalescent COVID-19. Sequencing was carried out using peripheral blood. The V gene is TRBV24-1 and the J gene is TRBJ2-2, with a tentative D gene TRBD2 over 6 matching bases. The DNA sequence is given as TGTGCCACCGGGGCGGGGCTCTTACAAAAGGGAACCGGGGAGCTGTTTTTT. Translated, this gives CATGAGLLQKGTGELFF.